The source of this TCR beta chain is a study of monozygotic twins with inflammatory bowel disease. Germline V gene sequence: CDR1 MNHNS, CDR2 SASEGT. The CDR3 consists of 14 residues. Reprocessing the 5' RACE reads, TCRdb reports a single entry for every CDR3 protein and omits DNA. This sample contains roughly 150,000 distinct CDR3 sequences. Without any T cell sorting, total RNA was isolated from whole blood. The sequenced sample was blood. V is TRBV6-1 and J is TRBJ1-6; with no DNA, the TCRdb D assignment of TRBD1 cannot be verified. This receptor was taken from a human donor with ulcerative colitis or Crohn's disease, or a healthy co-twin of an affected twin (not recorded which). The CDR3 is CASSLRTGASPLHF.